The 29 T cell receptor beta chains reported below all come from one sample, sequenced in a study of blood T cell repertoires in COVID-19. Some clones are missing from TCRdb's copy, which holds only in-frame ones; the method was immunoSEQ multiplex PCR. The sample gives a few hundred thousand clones, over 75% of which show up once; approximately 8.8% is in the top ten. The sample consisted of peripheral blood. The receptors were gathered from a man aged 18 to 35 with active or convalescent COVID-19.

The J gene is TRBJ2-7, the V gene TRBV7-9; D perhaps matches TRBD1 (5 bases). The CDR3 extends over 14 amino acids. Germline CDR1 is SEHNR and CDR2 is FQNEAQ (reference sequence). The V gene lost 1 base and the J gene lost 3 bases, with 10 bases spanning the gap. The CDR3 nucleotides are TGTGCCAGCAGCTTAGGACAGAAAGTCTACGAGCAGTACTTC. The encoded protein is CASSLGQKVYEQYF.

The table lists this clone with a count of one. The chain combines TRBV5-1 with TRBJ2-1, with 14 bases fitting TRBD2. Looked up from germline, CDR1 is SGHRS and CDR2 is YFSETQ. V dropped 4 bases and J dropped 7; count of bases not matched to a gene: 7. This CDR3 comprises 16 residues. CDR3 nucleotide sequence: TGCGCCAGCAGCCCGACTAGCGGGGGGGATAGGAATGAGCAGTTCTTC. Amino acid sequence: CASSPTSGGDRNEQFF. Drawing the rest from reference TRBV5-1 and TRBJ2-1, the complete variable domain is KAGVTQTPRYLIKTRGQQVTLSCSPISGHRSVSWYQQTPGQGLQFLFEYFSETQRNKGNFPGRFSGRQFSNSRSEMNVSTLELGDSALYLCASSPTSGGDRNEQFFGPGTRLTVL.

V gene TRBV7-9 combines with J gene TRBJ2-3; TRBD1 matches 8 bases. From germline, CDR1 is SEHNR and CDR2 FQNEAQ (reference sequence). V shed 5 bases and J 3 bases; nucleotides not matched to a gene: 7. CDR3 length: 15 amino acids. The CDR3 reads CASSLRDRRTDTQYF. CDR3 nucleotides: TGTGCCAGCAGCCTCCGGGACAGGAGAACAGATACGCAGTATTTT. Together with reference TRBV7-9 and TRBJ2-3, the CDR3 gives the full variable domain: DTGVSQNPRHKITKRGQNVTFRCDPISEHNRLYWYRQTLGQGPEFLTYFQNEAQLEKSRLLSDRFSAERPKGSFSTLEIQRTEQGDSAMYLCASSLRDRRTDTQYFGPGTRLTVL.

The chain couples TRBV6-1 to TRBJ2-5, with D possibly TRBD1 on 5 matching bases. Trimming took off 3 bases at V and 1 base at J, with 12 bases between the two ends. The CDR3 consists of 15 residues. Germline V gene lookup returns CDR1 MNHNS and CDR2 SASEGT. CDR3 amino acids: CASSDTGAIQETQYF. The CDR3 DNA sequence: TGTGCCAGCAGTGACACAGGCGCGATCCAAGAGACCCAGTACTTC.

The chain joins TRBV7-9 to TRBJ1-3; 7 bases line up with TRBD1. The CDR3 has 15 residues. Germline V gives CDR1 SEHNR, CDR2 FQNEAQ (reference sequence). J was trimmed by 0 bases and V by 8 bases; bases with no gene match: 7. DNA of the CDR3: TGTGCCAGCGGAGGTGGGGACAGCTCTGGAAACACCATATATTTT. Translation gives CASGGGDSSGNTIYF.

This clone has at least ten counts. Additional DNA sequences in this sample encode the identical CDR3. This chain connects TRBV7-9 to TRBJ2-7; D gene unclear. The CDR3 extends over 12 amino acids. CDR1 is SEHNR and CDR2 is FQNEAQ in the germline V gene (reference sequence). V gave up 5 bases and J gave up 3 bases, with 8 bases separating them. The CDR3 DNA sequence: TGTGCCAGCAGCACCGGGTACTACGAGCAGTACTTC. The encoded protein is CASSTGYYEQYF.

The chain combines TRBV24-1 with TRBJ2-5, with no clear D. V gave up 3 bases and J gave up 3 bases, with 4 bases separating them. The CDR3 covers 12 residues. Per germline, CDR1 KGHDR and CDR2 SFDVKD. CDR3 sequence (DNA): TGTGCCACCAGTGATGAGGAAGAGACCCAGTACTTC. This gives the protein CATSDEEETQYF.

V and J are TRBV4-1 and TRBJ1-1; 7 bases match TRBD1. V dropped 3 bases and J dropped 2; count of bases not matched to a gene: 6. Germline V gene data show CDR1 as MGHRA and CDR2 as YSYEKL. The CDR3 loop spans 15 amino acids. The CDR3 nucleotides are TGCGCCAGCAGCCACGGGACAGCCTTTAACACTGAAGCTTTCTTT. Translated, it gives CASSHGTAFNTEAFF.

The rearrangement uses TRBV7-6 and TRBJ2-1; a weak D match, TRBD2 (5 bases). Trimming took off 10 bases at V and 9 bases at J, with 13 bases between the two ends. This CDR3 contains 11 residues. CDR1 and CDR2 from the germline V gene are SGHVS and FNYEAQ. The CDR3 DNA follows: TGTGCCACCCGCTGGGCGGGTGAGCAGTTCTTC. Amino acids: CATRWAGEQFF.

V and J are TRBV13 and TRBJ2-7, with TRBD1 matching over 8 bases. Germline V gives CDR1 PRHDT, CDR2 FYEKMQ (reference sequence). V lost 3 bases to trimming and J lost 1 base; unmatched junction nucleotides: 5. The CDR3 runs 15 residues. The CDR3 loop is CASSLGTGESYEQYF. The CDR3 nucleotides are TGTGCCAGCAGCTTGGGGACAGGAGAGTCCTACGAGCAGTACTTC.

V usage is TRBV5-1 and J usage is TRBJ1-1; D gene uncertain. Germline CDR1 reads SGHRS; CDR2 reads YFSETQ. V was pared by 4 bases and J by 4 bases, with 14 bases between. The CDR3 consists of 14 residues. The CDR3 DNA reads TGCGCCAGCAGCGCGGGTCCTCGGGGCACTGAAGCTTTCTTT. It is translated as CASSAGPRGTEAFF. Full variable domain (remainder filled in from reference TRBV5-1 and TRBJ1-1): KAGVTQTPRYLIKTRGQQVTLSCSPISGHRSVSWYQQTPGQGLQFLFEYFSETQRNKGNFPGRFSGRQFSNSRSEMNVSTLELGDSALYLCASSAGPRGTEAFFGQGTRLTVV.

The rearrangement joins TRBV2 to TRBJ1-2, with TRBD1 matching over 9 bases. The CDR3 loop spans 16 amino acids. Germline V gene lookup returns CDR1 SNHLY and CDR2 FYNNEI. Germline trimming cut 0 bases from V and 4 bases from J; bases unmatched to any gene: 6. The DNA of the CDR3 is TGTGCCAGCAGTGAAGCGCTTACAGGGGGCATCTATGGCTACACCTTC. This sequence encodes CASSEALTGGIYGYTF.

This sequence joins TRBV6-4 and TRBJ2-3; D remains ambiguous. The CDR3 consists of 12 residues. The germline V and J ends were trimmed by 3 bases and 8 bases, with 9 bases remaining between them. CDR1 and CDR2 from the germline V gene are MRHNA and SNTAGT. CDR3 nucleotide sequence: TGTGCCAGCAGTGATCACTCAAGTACGCAGTATTTT. It translates to CASSDHSSTQYF.

This clone was found a few times. The rearrangement joins TRBV9 to TRBJ1-6; D is uncertain. The CDR3 has 15 amino acids. Trimming removed 4 bases from V and 9 bases from J, with 17 bases in between. The germline V gene encodes CDR1 SGDLS and CDR2 YYNGEE. The CDR3 nucleotides read TGTGCCAGCAGCCCCAGACAAGGTGGAATTTCACCCCTCCACTTT. It encodes CASSPRQGGISPLHF.

The chain is built from TRBV10-3 and TRBJ1-1; the D gene is possibly TRBD1 (6 bases). The CDR3 sequence is 14 residues long. Germline V lookup: CDR1 ENHRY, CDR2 SYGVKD. The ends were cut back, 6 bases at V and 0 bases at J, with 11 bases in the middle. The CDR3 loop is CAISPGHLNTEAFF. For the CDR3, the DNA is TGTGCCATCAGCCCGGGACACTTGAACACTGAAGCTTTCTTT.

This rearrangement joins TRBV7-8 to TRBJ1-3; 8 bases are shared with TRBD1. Germline V lookup: CDR1 SGHVS, CDR2 FQNEAQ. J was trimmed by 4 bases and V by 3 bases; bases with no gene match: 5. The CDR3 covers 15 residues. The CDR3 region has the DNA TGTGCCAGCAGCTTCCAGGGGGCGAGGGGAAACACCATATATTTT. This codes for CASSFQGARGNTIYF.

V usage is TRBV4-1 and J usage is TRBJ2-2; 9 bases line up with TRBD2. Germline lookup yields CDR1 MGHRA and CDR2 YSYEKL. The trim removed 3 bases at V and 7 bases at J, leaving 12 bases unmatched. The CDR3 runs to 17 residues. CDR3 DNA: TGCGCCAGCAGCCAGCCCAGCGGGGGGACCGCGGGCGGGGAGCTGTTTTTT. Translated, it gives CASSQPSGGTAGGELFF.

This chain connects TRBV5-6 to TRBJ1-5; 7 bases agree with TRBD1. CDR3 length: 16 amino acids. The V and J ends lost 0 bases and 6 bases, in that order; junction bases with no gene match: 9. Germline loops: CDR1 SGHDT, CDR2 YYEEEE. CDR3 DNA: TGTGCCAGCAGCTTGGCCGGGCAGGGGGAGGCTCAGCCCCAGCATTTT. Encoded protein: CASSLAGQGEAQPQHF. The full variable domain, in which reference TRBV5-6 and TRBJ1-5 provide the parts outside the CDR3, is DAGVTQSPTHLIKTRGQQVTLRCSPKSGHDTVSWYQQALGQGPQFIFQYYEEEERQRGNFPDRFSGHQFPNYSSELNVNALLLGDSALYLCASSLAGQGEAQPQHFGDGTRLSIL.

This clone was picked up one time. The J gene is TRBJ1-2, the V gene TRBV13; D not resolved. Germline V CDR1 and CDR2: PRHDT, FYEKMQ (reference sequence). CDR3 length equals 15 residues. V dropped 2 bases and J dropped 0 bases, with 10 bases sitting between them. This CDR3 is CASSLNLRSNYGYTF. The CDR3 nucleotides are TGTGCCAGCAGCTTAAATCTGAGATCTAACTATGGCTACACCTTC.

The J gene is TRBJ2-4, the V gene TRBV9; TRBD2 is a possible D gene (7 bases). Germline loops: CDR1 SGDLS, CDR2 YYNGEE. Between the trimmed V and J ends, which lost 0 bases and 1 base, there was a span of 20 bases. The CDR3 spans 19 residues. In DNA, the CDR3 is TGTGCCAGCAGCGTAGGCTGGGGGAGGGGGGCCCAGGCCAAAAACATTCAGTACTTC. Translation: CASSVGWGRGAQAKNIQYF.

The J gene is TRBJ1-2, the V gene TRBV7-9, with D possibly matching TRBD1 (6 bases). Trimming took 3 bases from V and 6 from J, leaving 11 bases between them. Germline assignment: CDR1 SEHNR and CDR2 FQNEAQ (reference sequence). The length of the CDR3 is 13 residues. This chain's CDR3 is CASSLGHINGYTF. Here the CDR3 DNA reads TGTGCCAGCAGCTTGGGACACATTAATGGCTACACCTTC.

The J gene is TRBJ2-7, the V gene TRBV2; D may be TRBD1 (6 bases). Germline CDR1 is SNHLY and CDR2 is FYNNEI. Trimming left V 7 bases short and J 4 bases short, with 14 bases between. The CDR3 is 13 amino acids. The DNA of the CDR3 is TGTGCCAGCAATGGGGACAACGGATACGAGCAGTACTTC. Amino acids: CASNGDNGYEQYF.

V gene TRBV19 combines with J gene TRBJ1-2; D perhaps matches TRBD1 (6 bases). Germline V lookup: CDR1 LNHDA, CDR2 SQIVND (reference sequence). This CDR3 has 13 residues. The V gene lost 7 bases and the J gene lost 4 bases, with 13 bases spanning the gap. This chain's CDR3 is CASTQGNGYGYTF. CDR3 nucleotides: TGTGCCAGTACTCAGGGGAATGGCTATGGCTACACCTTC. The whole variable domain, filled in from reference TRBV19 and TRBJ1-2, reads DGGITQSPKYLFRKEGQNVTLSCEQNLNHDAMYWYRQDPGQGLRLIYYSQIVNDFQKGDIAEGYSVSREKKESFPLTVTSAQKNPTAFYLCASTQGNGYGYTFGSGTRLTVV.

The chain is built from TRBV7-2 and TRBJ1-1, with TRBD1 as a possible D gene (5 bases). The V end lost 4 bases, the J end lost 5 bases, and 23 bases lay between the germline ends. CDR1 SGHTA and CDR2 FQGNSA come from the germline V gene. This CDR3 contains 17 residues. The CDR3 loop is CASSSPLGRPSGTEAFF. The CDR3 nucleotides read TGTGCCAGCAGCTCCCCCCTGGGGCGACCCTCCGGGACTGAAGCTTTCTTT.

J is TRBJ2-4 and V is TRBV6-2 or TRBV6-3; D perhaps matches TRBD2 (5 bases). The CDR3 consists of 15 residues. Trimming took off 6 bases at V and 9 bases at J, with 21 bases between the two ends. Germline V CDR1 and CDR2: MNHEY, SVGEGT. The CDR3 here is CASSHQAPPAGIQYF. Here the CDR3 DNA reads TGTGCCAGCAGCCACCAGGCCCCACCCGCGGGCATTCAGTACTTC.

This clone was picked up one time. V is TRBV27 and J is TRBJ1-2; D uncertain. V was pared by 5 bases and J by 1 base, with 17 bases between. Germline-derived CDR1 and CDR2 are MNHEY and SMNVEV (reference sequence). The CDR3 is 16 residues long. As DNA, the CDR3 is TGTGCCAGCAGTCGGCAGGCCACGCTCGATAACTATGGCTACACCTTC. Its translation is CASSRQATLDNYGYTF.

This clone showed up just a few times. The chain uses TRBV19 and TRBJ2-3; the match to TRBD2 covers 11 bases. Trimming at V came to 4 bases and at J to 0 bases, leaving 0 bases not matched to a gene. This CDR3 has 15 residues. CDR1 is LNHDA and CDR2 is SQIVND in the germline V gene (reference sequence). CDR3 nucleotides: TGTGCCAGTAGTAGGACTAGCGGGAGCACAGATACGCAGTATTTT. The encoded protein is CASSRTSGSTDTQYF.

CDR3 sequence: CASSETGLAGRTNIQYF. CDR3 bases: TGTGCCAGCAGTGAAACGGGACTAGCGGGGAGAACGAACATTCAGTACTTC. V and J are TRBV25-1 and TRBJ2-4, with 13 nucleotides matching TRBD2. This CDR3 contains 17 residues. Germline lookup yields CDR1 MGHDK and CDR2 SYGVNS. V shed 2 bases, J shed 7 bases, and the junction held 8 bases outside the gene matches.

Notes on this clone: The same CDR3 can be traced to other DNA sequences in this sample. The chain uses TRBV12-3 or TRBV12-4 and TRBJ2-7; tentatively, D is TRBD2 (6 bases). V lost 5 bases, J lost 6 bases, and 14 bases lay in between. The CDR3 contains 13 residues. CDR3 protein: CASSPGQGGEQYF. The DNA of the CDR3 is TGTGCCAGCAGTCCAGGGCAGGGAGGCGAGCAGTACTTC.